These 21 T cell receptor beta chains originate from one sample sequenced in a study of blood T cell repertoires in COVID-19. Clones were sequenced by immunoSEQ multiplex PCR, and TCRdb holds only the in-frame ones, with some missing. The sample lists approximately 100,000 clones; 69% were seen once. Sequencing was carried out using peripheral blood. The receptors stem from a man at least 80 years old with acute or convalescent COVID-19.

The gene calls are TRBV9 and TRBJ2-3; D may be TRBD2 (6 bases). The CDR3 loop spans 15 amino acids. V shed 6 bases and J shed 6 bases, with 20 bases lying between them. The germline V gene has CDR1 SGDLS and CDR2 YYNGEE. This chain's CDR3 is CASTTSGWGDDTQYF. DNA for the CDR3: TGTGCCAGCACAACTTCGGGTTGGGGGGATGATACGCAGTATTTT. Combining the CDR3 with reference TRBV9 and TRBJ2-3 gives the whole variable domain DSGVTQTPKHLITATGQRVTLRCSPRSGDLSVYWYQQSLDQGLQFLIQYYNGEERAKGNILERFSAQQFPDLHSELNLSSLELGDSALYFCASTTSGWGDDTQYFGPGTRLTVL.

This clone was picked up many times. This sequence joins TRBV29-1 and TRBJ2-1; 8 bases are a match to TRBD2. The CDR3 extends over 14 amino acids. Trimming took 5 bases from V and 7 from J; bases not matched to a gene: 10. CDR1 SQVTM and CDR2 ANQGSEA come from the germline V gene. The CDR3 region has the DNA TGCAGCGTTAAATTAGCGGGATTGAGGAATGAGCAGTTCTTC. Translating it yields CSVKLAGLRNEQFF.

The rearrangement links TRBV30 to TRBJ2-7, with 7 bases identical to TRBD1. Germline V lookup: CDR1 GTSNPN, CDR2 SVGIG (reference sequence). The V gene end was trimmed by 3 bases and the J gene end by 3 bases; junction bases not matched to a gene: 8. The length of the CDR3 is 14 residues. The DNA of the CDR3 is TGTGCCTGGAGGGCTAGGGGACAGCTCTACGAGCAGTACTTC. It yields the protein CAWRARGQLYEQYF.

This clone was observed once. The chain is built from TRBV27 and TRBJ1-1, with 7 bases matching TRBD1. Unmatched junction bases numbered 7, after V lost 5 bases and J lost 7 bases. From germline, CDR1 is MNHEY and CDR2 SMNVEV (reference sequence). The CDR3 totals 13 residues. The CDR3 reads CASSPTRDSEAFF. DNA of the CDR3: TGTGCCAGCAGTCCTACTAGGGACAGTGAAGCTTTCTTT.

The J gene is TRBJ2-2, the V gene TRBV10-3; D is undetermined. CDR3 size: 14 residues. The ends were cut back, 6 bases at V and 3 bases at J, with 11 bases in the middle. Germline V gene sequence: CDR1 ENHRY, CDR2 SYGVKD. The CDR3, as DNA: TGTGCCATCAGGGAATTTGGAGACACCGGGGAGCTGTTTTTT. Translated: CAIREFGDTGELFF.

V usage is TRBV2 and J usage is TRBJ1-1, with 8 bases matching TRBD1. CDR3 length equals 15 residues. The J segment lost 1 base and the V segment lost 4 bases, leaving 5 bases of the junction unmatched. CDR1 and CDR2 from the germline V gene are SNHLY and FYNNEI. The CDR3 here is CASSVDRAGNTEAFF. In nucleotides, the CDR3 is TGTGCCAGCAGTGTGGACAGGGCGGGGAACACTGAAGCTTTCTTT.

The chain is built from TRBV19 and TRBJ1-6, with a tentative D call TRBD1 (5 bases). V dropped 3 bases and J dropped 0 bases, with 6 bases sitting between them. The CDR3 sequence is 15 residues long. Germline CDR1 is LNHDA and CDR2 is SQIVND (reference sequence). The DNA for the CDR3 is TGTGCCAGTAGTATCGACAGCTCCTATAATTCACCCCTCCACTTT. Translating it yields CASSIDSSYNSPLHF. Together with reference TRBV19 and TRBJ1-6, the CDR3 gives the full variable domain: DGGITQSPKYLFRKEGQNVTLSCEQNLNHDAMYWYRQDPGQGLRLIYYSQIVNDFQKGDIAEGYSVSREKKESFPLTVTSAQKNPTAFYLCASSIDSSYNSPLHFGNGTRLTVT.

J is TRBJ2-3 and V is TRBV10-3, with D maybe TRBD2 (5 bases). V dropped 2 bases and J dropped 2 bases, with 8 bases sitting between them. CDR1 is ENHRY and CDR2 is SYGVKD in the germline V gene. This CDR3 comprises 14 residues. In DNA, the CDR3 is TGTGCCATCAGTGAGGGACTTTCCACAGATACGCAGTATTTT. Translated, it gives CAISEGLSTDTQYF.

The V gene is TRBV2, the J gene TRBJ2-3, with 9 bases aligning to TRBD2. This CDR3 has 16 amino acids. The V and J ends lost 4 bases and 3 bases, in that order; junction bases with no gene match: 8. Germline V lookup: CDR1 SNHLY, CDR2 FYNNEI. The CDR3 sequence is CASSVGSGSGTDTQYF. CDR3 sequence (DNA): TGTGCCAGCAGTGTTGGTAGCGGGAGTGGAACAGATACGCAGTATTTT. The whole variable domain, filled in from reference TRBV2 and TRBJ2-3, reads EPEVTQTPSHQVTQMGQEVILRCVPISNHLYFYWYRQILGQKVEFLVSFYNNEISEKSEIFDDQFSVERPDGSNFTLKIRSTKLEDSAMYFCASSVGSGSGTDTQYFGPGTRLTVL.

The genes are TRBV5-1 and TRBJ2-1; perhaps TRBD2 as D (5 bases). Germline V gene sequence: CDR1 SGHRS, CDR2 YFSETQ. The V end lost 9 bases, the J end lost 0 bases, and 16 bases lay between the germline ends. The CDR3 extends over 15 amino acids. The CDR3 coding sequence is TGCGCCACTTCGGGCGGGTTGAACTCCTACAATGAGCAGTTCTTC. Protein sequence: CATSGGLNSYNEQFF.

The V and J genes are TRBV9 and TRBJ1-6, with D perhaps matching TRBD1 (5 bases). Germline lookup yields CDR1 SGDLS and CDR2 YYNGEE. V was shortened by 3 bases and J by 7 bases, with 17 bases between the two germline ends. The CDR3 spans 16 residues. DNA of the CDR3: TGTGCCAGCAGCGCGGGGGGGGGTAGTTCGAATTCACCCCTCCACTTT. Translated: CASSAGGGSSNSPLHF.

The chain is built from TRBV5-8 and TRBJ2-2, with unresolved D. V was trimmed by 2 bases and J by 4 bases, leaving 12 bases between them. This CDR3 region has 15 residues. Germline loops: CDR1 SGHTS, CDR2 YDEGEE. DNA for the CDR3: TGTGCCAGCAGCTTCGCAGACACGTTCACCGGGGAGCTGTTTTTT. This translates into CASSFADTFTGELFF.

The chain has TRBV18 and TRBJ1-2; the match to TRBD1 covers 7 bases. After removal of 3 bases from V and 4 bases from J, the junction contained 2 bases not matched to a gene. This CDR3 has 13 residues. The germline gives CDR1 KGHSH, CDR2 LQKENI. In DNA, the CDR3 is TGTGCCAGCTCACCGACAGGGAGCTATGGCTACACCTTC. Its translation: CASSPTGSYGYTF.

The chain links TRBV18 to TRBJ2-1; a possible D gene is TRBD2 (5 bases). There are 13 residues in the CDR3. The germline V gene encodes CDR1 KGHSH and CDR2 LQKENI. V was pared by 6 bases and J by 3 bases, with 9 bases between. The CDR3 sequence: CASSGRGYNEQFF. CDR3 sequence (DNA): TGTGCCAGCTCCGGCCGGGGCTACAATGAGCAGTTCTTC. The full variable domain, with the rest looked up from reference TRBV18 and TRBJ2-1, is NAGVMQNPRHLVRRRGQEARLRCSPMKGHSHVYWYRQLPEEGLKFMVYLQKENIIDESGMPKERFSAEFPKEGPSILRIQQVVRGDSAAYFCASSGRGYNEQFFGPGTRLTVL.

A few counts support this clone. The chain uses TRBV5-8 and TRBJ2-1; TRBD2 might be the D (6 bases). Germline V lookup: CDR1 SGHTS, CDR2 YDEGEE. The germline V and J ends were trimmed by 0 bases and 2 bases, with 9 bases remaining between them. There are 15 residues in the CDR3. DNA for the CDR3: TGTGCCAGCAGCTTGGTCGGAGGGCCCTACAATGAGCAGTTCTTC. Protein product: CASSLVGGPYNEQFF.

This rearrangement joins TRBV11-1 to TRBJ2-2; D unresolved. Germline V gene lookup returns CDR1 SGHAT and CDR2 FQDESV (reference sequence). Between the trimmed V and J ends, which lost 1 base and 5 bases, there was a span of 5 bases. There are 13 residues in the CDR3. This CDR3 reads CASSLVRTGELFF. The CDR3 coding sequence is TGTGCCAGCAGCTTAGTTCGGACCGGGGAGCTGTTTTTT.

The chain joins TRBV10-3 to TRBJ1-5; 9 nucleotides line up with TRBD1. The CDR3 runs to 15 residues. The germline V gene encodes CDR1 ENHRY and CDR2 SYGVKD. The ends lost 6 bases at V and 0 bases at J; junction bases unmatched: 3. CDR3 sequence (DNA): TGTGCCATCAGCGGGACAGGGTTTAGCAATCAGCCCCAGCATTTT. Amino acids: CAISGTGFSNQPQHF.

The chain carries TRBV19 and TRBJ2-7; 7 bases are shared with TRBD1. This CDR3 spans 13 amino acids. CDR1 and CDR2 (germline): LNHDA, SQIVND (reference sequence). V was pared by 6 bases and J by 4 bases, with 6 bases of the junction left unmatched. CDR3: CASSTGEGYEQYF. The CDR3 coding sequence is TGTGCCAGTAGCACAGGGGAAGGATACGAGCAGTACTTC. Variable domain in full (rest from reference TRBV19 and TRBJ2-7): DGGITQSPKYLFRKEGQNVTLSCEQNLNHDAMYWYRQDPGQGLRLIYYSQIVNDFQKGDIAEGYSVSREKKESFPLTVTSAQKNPTAFYLCASSTGEGYEQYFGPGTRLTVT.

The chain uses TRBV2 and TRBJ1-2; weak D call: TRBD1 (5 bases). Germline values: CDR1 SNHLY, CDR2 FYNNEI. The CDR3 extends over 13 amino acids. V was cut by 8 bases and J by 5 bases, with 15 bases left in between. CDR3 loop: CASSLGGEYGYTF. CDR3 sequence (DNA): TGTGCCAGCTCTCTGGGGGGGGAATATGGCTACACCTTC.

This clone was recorded only once. The gene calls are TRBV6-2 or TRBV6-3 and TRBJ1-2; D is ambiguous. This CDR3 comprises 14 residues. V lost 4 bases and J lost 4, with 13 bases in between. Germline lookup yields CDR1 MNHEY and CDR2 SVGEGT. The DNA of the CDR3 is TGTGCCAGCAGTTTCGAGGGTTTCGTCTATGGCTACACCTTC. It yields the protein CASSFEGFVYGYTF.

This clone was seen more than once but under ten times. The CDR3 here is CASSNRVAGELFF. CDR3 nucleotides: TGTGCCAGTAGTAACAGGGTGGCCGGGGAGCTGTTTTTT. The rearrangement joins TRBV19 to TRBJ2-2; D might be TRBD1 (6 bases). Trimming removed 4 bases at V and 6 bases at J, with 9 bases between. CDR3 length: 13 residues. Germline CDR1 is LNHDA and CDR2 is SQIVND (reference sequence).